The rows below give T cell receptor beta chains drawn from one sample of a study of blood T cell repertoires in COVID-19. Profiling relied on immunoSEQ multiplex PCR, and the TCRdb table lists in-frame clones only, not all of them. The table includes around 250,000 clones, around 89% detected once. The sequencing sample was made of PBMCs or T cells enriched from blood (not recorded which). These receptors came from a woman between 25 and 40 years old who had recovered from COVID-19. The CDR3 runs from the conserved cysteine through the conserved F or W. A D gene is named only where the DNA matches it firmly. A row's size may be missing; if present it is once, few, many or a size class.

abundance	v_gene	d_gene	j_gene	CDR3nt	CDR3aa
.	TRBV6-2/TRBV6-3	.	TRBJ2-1	TGTGCCAGCAGTTTCCCTCGGTTCCGCGGGCGAGACAATGAGCAGTTCTTC	CASSFPRFRGRDNEQFF
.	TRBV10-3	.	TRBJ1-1	TGTGCCATCAGCGCAGGGGTGGAAACTGAAGCTTTCTTT	CAISAGVETEAFF
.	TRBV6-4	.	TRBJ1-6	TGTGCCAGCAGTGCCCTACCCCGTAATTCACCCCTCCACTTT	CASSALPRNSPLHF
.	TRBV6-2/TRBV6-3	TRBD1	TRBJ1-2	TGTGCCAGCAGTTCTCCGGGACAGGGCTATGGCTACACCTTC	CASSSPGQGYGYTF
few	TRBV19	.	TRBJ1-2	TGTGCCAGTAGTAAGCGCGGGGAGTACGGCTACACCTTC	CASSKRGEYGYTF
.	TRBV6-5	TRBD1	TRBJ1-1	TGTGCCAGCAGTTACTCGCTCTCGGGACAGGAGGCTGAAGCTTTCTTT	CASSYSLSGQEAEAFF
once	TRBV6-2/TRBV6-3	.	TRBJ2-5	TGTGCCAGCAGTCCCGCTGCGGAGACCCAGTACTTC	CASSPAAETQYF
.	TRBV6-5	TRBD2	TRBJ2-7	TGTGCCACCCGTCCCGGGACTATCCCCTACGAGCAGTACTTC	CATRPGTIPYEQYF
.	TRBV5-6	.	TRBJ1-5	TGTGCCAGCAGCTTGGGGACTGGGCGTAGCAATCAGCCCCAGCATTTT	CASSLGTGRSNQPQHF
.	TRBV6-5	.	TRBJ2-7	TGTGCCAGCAGAGGCGGCTCCTACGAGCAGTACTTC	CASRGGSYEQYF
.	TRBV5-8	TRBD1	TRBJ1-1	TGTGCCAGCAGCTTTCTCAAGGGGGCTTATTTGAACACTGAAGCTTTCTTT	CASSFLKGAYLNTEAFF
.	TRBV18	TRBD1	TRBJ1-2	TGTGCCAGCTCACCTGGACAGGGAGGTTTGAGTGGCTACACCTTC	CASSPGQGGLSGYTF
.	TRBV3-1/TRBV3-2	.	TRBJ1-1	TGTGCCAGCAGCCGAAACGCAGTGAACACTGAAGCTTTCTTT	CASSRNAVNTEAFF
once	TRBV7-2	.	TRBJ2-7	TGTGCCAGCAGCTTTAGCGCCGTCGGCTACGAGCAGTACTTC	CASSFSAVGYEQYF
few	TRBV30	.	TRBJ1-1	TGTGCCTGGAGTGTTTATGGGACCACAGGGCGGACTGAAGCTTTCTTT	CAWSVYGTTGRTEAFF
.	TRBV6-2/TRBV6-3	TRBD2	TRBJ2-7	TGTGCCAGCAGTTATTCCTTAGCGGGCTATTCCTACGAGCAGTACTTC	CASSYSLAGYSYEQYF
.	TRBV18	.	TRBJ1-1	TGTGCCAGCTCACCACCGGGCAGGATTGACACTGAAGCTTTCTTT	CASSPPGRIDTEAFF
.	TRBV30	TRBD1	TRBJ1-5	TGTGCCTCCGACAGGGGACCCAATCAGCCCCAGCATTTT	CASDRGPNQPQHF
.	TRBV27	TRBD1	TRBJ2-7	TGTGCCAGCAGTCCCTACGGGGGACAGGTGGAAGACGAGCAGTACTTC	CASSPYGGQVEDEQYF
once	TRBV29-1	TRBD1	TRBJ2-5	TGCAGCGTAGCCGGGACAGGGTTTCAAGAGACCCAGTACTTC	CSVAGTGFQETQYF
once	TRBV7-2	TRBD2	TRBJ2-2	TGTGCCAGCAGCCCCCGGGGGGGGTACGCCGGGGAGCTGTTTTTT	CASSPRGGYAGELFF
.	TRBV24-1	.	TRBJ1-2	TGTGCCACCAGTGATTACGGCTATGGCTACACCTTC	CATSDYGYGYTF
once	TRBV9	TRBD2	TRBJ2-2	TGTGCCAGCAGCGTACAGACTAGCAACGGGGAGCTGTTTTTT	CASSVQTSNGELFF
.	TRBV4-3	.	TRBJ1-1	TGCGCCAGCAGCCAAGACAGTGAAACTGAAGCTTTCTTT	CASSQDSETEAFF
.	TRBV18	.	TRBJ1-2	TGTGCCAGCTCACCGCAGGGAGGGTATGGCTACACCTTC	CASSPQGGYGYTF
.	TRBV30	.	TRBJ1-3	TGTGCCTGGAGCCTCAGTAGAAACACCATATATTTT	CAWSLSRNTIYF
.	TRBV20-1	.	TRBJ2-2	TGCAGTGCTAGTTCAGGCTCGTGGGAGCTGTTTTTT	CSASSGSWELFF
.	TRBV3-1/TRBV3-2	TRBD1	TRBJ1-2	TGTGCCAGCAGCCAAGAAAAAGGGGGCCCTTCTAACTATGGCTACACCTTC	CASSQEKGGPSNYGYTF
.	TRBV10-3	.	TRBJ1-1	TGTGCCATCAGGGACAGCATGAACACTGAAGCTTTCTTT	CAIRDSMNTEAFF
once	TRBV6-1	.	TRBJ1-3	TGTGCCAGCAGTGAAGCGGGGGGGTTCGGAAACACCATATATTTT	CASSEAGGFGNTIYF
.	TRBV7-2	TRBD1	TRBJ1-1	TGTGCCAGCAGCATACCTCCGGGACAGGGGGTTTACACTGAAGCTTTCTTT	CASSIPPGQGVYTEAFF
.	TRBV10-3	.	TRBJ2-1	TGTGCCATCAGTTTGGACGGGGGTGGGCGCGATGAGCAGTTCTTC	CAISLDGGGRDEQFF
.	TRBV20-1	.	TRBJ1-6	TGCAGTGCTAGTGCGGTTATCGTTTCACCCCTCCACTTT	CSASAVIVSPLHF
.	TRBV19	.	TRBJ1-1	TGTGCCAGTACCTACGGAGGGTCTGAAGCTTTCTTT	CASTYGGSEAFF
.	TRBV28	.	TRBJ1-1	TGTGCCAGCAGCACAACAACGGGGGACACTGAAGCTTTCTTT	CASSTTTGDTEAFF
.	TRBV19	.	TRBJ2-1	TGTGCCAGTAGTATTTTCGGGGGTTCCCTCAATGAGCAGTTCTTC	CASSIFGGSLNEQFF
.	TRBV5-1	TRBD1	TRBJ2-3	TGCGCCAGCAGCCAAGCAGGGGGCCGCACAGATACGCAGTATTTT	CASSQAGGRTDTQYF
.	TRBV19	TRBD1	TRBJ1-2	TGTGCCAGTAGTATTGGGTGGACAGGAGACGCCTTACTCTATGGCTACACCTTC	CASSIGWTGDALLYGYTF
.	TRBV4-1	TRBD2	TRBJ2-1	TGCGCCAGCTCTACTAGCGGTTACAATGAGCAGTTCTTC	CASSTSGYNEQFF
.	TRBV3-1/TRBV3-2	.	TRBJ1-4	TGTGCCAGCAGCCTAACCGGGACTAGTAATGAAAAACTGTTTTTT	CASSLTGTSNEKLFF
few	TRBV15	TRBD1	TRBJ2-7	TGTGCCACCAGCAGGGAGACAGGGCTATCCTACGAGCAGTACTTC	CATSRETGLSYEQYF
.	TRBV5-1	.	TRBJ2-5	TGCGCCAGCAGCTTCAGGGGTGAGACGGAAGAGACCCAGTACTTC	CASSFRGETEETQYF
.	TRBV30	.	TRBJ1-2	TGTGCCTGGAGGAGCATTTCGGGTGGCTACACCTTC	CAWRSISGGYTF
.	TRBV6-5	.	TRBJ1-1	TGTGCCAGCAGTCAAAACAGGGAAATGAACACTGAAGCTTTCTTT	CASSQNREMNTEAFF
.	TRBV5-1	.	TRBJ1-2	TGCGCCAGCAGAATGGGGGTCATGGACTATGGCCACACCTTC	CASRMGVMDYGHTF
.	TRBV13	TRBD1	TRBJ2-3	TGTGCCAGCAGCTTAGGGGACAGGGGTTGGGAGGATACGCAGTATTTT	CASSLGDRGWEDTQYF